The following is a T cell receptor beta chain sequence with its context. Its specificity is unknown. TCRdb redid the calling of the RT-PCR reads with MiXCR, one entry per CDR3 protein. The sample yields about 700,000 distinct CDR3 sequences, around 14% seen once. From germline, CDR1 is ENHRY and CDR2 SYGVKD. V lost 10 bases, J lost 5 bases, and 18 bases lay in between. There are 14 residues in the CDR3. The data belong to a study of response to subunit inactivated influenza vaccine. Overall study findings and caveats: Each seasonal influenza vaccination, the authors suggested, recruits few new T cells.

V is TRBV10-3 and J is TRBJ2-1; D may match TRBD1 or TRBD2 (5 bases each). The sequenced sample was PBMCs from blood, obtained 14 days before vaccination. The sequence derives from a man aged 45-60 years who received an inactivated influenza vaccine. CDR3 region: CASNRDRNNNEQFF. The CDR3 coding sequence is TGTGCCAGCAACCGGGACCGGAACAACAATGAGCAGTTCTTC.